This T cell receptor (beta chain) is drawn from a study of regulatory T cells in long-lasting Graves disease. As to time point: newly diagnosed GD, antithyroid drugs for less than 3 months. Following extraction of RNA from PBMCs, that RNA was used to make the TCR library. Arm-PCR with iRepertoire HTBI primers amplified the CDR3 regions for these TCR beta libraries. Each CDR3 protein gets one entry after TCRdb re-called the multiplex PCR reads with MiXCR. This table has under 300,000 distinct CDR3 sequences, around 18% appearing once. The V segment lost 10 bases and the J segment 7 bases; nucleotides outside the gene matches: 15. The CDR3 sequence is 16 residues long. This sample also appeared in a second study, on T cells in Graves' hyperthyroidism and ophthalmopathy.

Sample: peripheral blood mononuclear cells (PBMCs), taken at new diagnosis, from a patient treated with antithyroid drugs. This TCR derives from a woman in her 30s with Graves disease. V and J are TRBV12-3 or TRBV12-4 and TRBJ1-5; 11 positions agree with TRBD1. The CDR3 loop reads CAISSGGQGDFQPQHF. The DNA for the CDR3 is TGTGCCATATCTAGCGGGGGACAGGGGGATTTCCAGCCCCAGCATTTT.